This record concerns one T cell receptor beta chain sequence. The data were taken from a study of blood T cell repertoires in COVID-19. In the original workflow: Reference gene primer amplification gave estimated nucleated cell counts. Generated by immunoSEQ multiplex PCR, the TCRdb table keeps only in-frame clones and is missing some. V, J and clone size were drawn from that table, and D and trimming were deduced from the DNA. The sample contains some 150,000 clones, 75% to 90% of which appear only once. CDR3 size: 17 residues. The trim removed 0 bases at V and 7 bases at J, leaving 8 bases unmatched. Per the germline V gene, CDR1 is MGHRA and CDR2 is YSYEKL.

Input material: peripheral blood. This clonotype originated in a man over 45 who had recovered from COVID-19. This chain uses TRBV4-1 with TRBJ1-4, with 10 bases lining up with TRBD1. CDR3 protein: CASSQDLTWDRGEKLFF. As DNA, the CDR3 is TGCGCCAGCAGCCAAGACCTCACCTGGGACAGGGGTGAAAAACTGTTTTTT.